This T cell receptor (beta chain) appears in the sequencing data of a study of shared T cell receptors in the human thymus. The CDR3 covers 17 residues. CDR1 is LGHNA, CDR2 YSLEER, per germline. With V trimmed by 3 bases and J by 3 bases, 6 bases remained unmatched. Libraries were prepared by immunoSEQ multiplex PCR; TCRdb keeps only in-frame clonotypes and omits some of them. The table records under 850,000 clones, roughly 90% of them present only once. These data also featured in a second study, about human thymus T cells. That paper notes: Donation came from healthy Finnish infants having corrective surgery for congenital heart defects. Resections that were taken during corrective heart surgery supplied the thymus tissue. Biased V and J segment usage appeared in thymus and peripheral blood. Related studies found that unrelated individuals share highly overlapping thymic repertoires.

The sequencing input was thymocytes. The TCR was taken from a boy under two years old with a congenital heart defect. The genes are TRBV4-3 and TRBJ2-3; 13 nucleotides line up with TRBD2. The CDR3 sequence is CASSHLGLAGVTDTQYF. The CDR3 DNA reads TGCGCCAGCAGCCACCTCGGACTAGCGGGAGTAACAGATACGCAGTATTTT.